The present T cell receptor (beta chain) was sequenced within a study of blood T cells in healthy people across ages. At the level of the study: Template switching caught about one barcoded beta molecule for each two T cells.

Each donor gave ten milliliters of peripheral blood. Study findings and constraints: Comparison with aged donors showed that long-lived donors had more naive CD4+ cells and higher diversity.

Using a J-beta primer mix together with a sample-barcoded 5' primer, a second PCR was run for about 6 to 11 cycles. TCRdb re-called the 5' RACE reads through MiXCR, storing one row per CDR3 protein. The sample lists some 1.5 million distinct CDR3 sequences; roughly 27% were seen once. With regard to this clonotype: Antigen: not known.

Germline loops: CDR1 DFQATT, CDR2 SNEGSKA (reference sequence). Trimming stripped 6 bases from V and 6 bases from J, with 11 bases between. This CDR3 has 11 residues. The rearrangement uses TRBV20-1 and TRBJ1-2, with D maybe TRBD1 (5 bases). This receptor was identified in a woman aged 25 to 39 in good health. The specimen was blood. CDR3 region: CSAPDMHGYTF. In DNA form, the CDR3 reads TGCAGTGCCCCGGACATGCATGGCTACACCTTC.